The 26 T cell receptor beta chains listed next were all sequenced from one sample in a study of cytomegalovirus exposure and HLA in healthy donors. Use of 60 Vbeta and 13 Jbeta primers characterized the PCR. TCRdb keeps only in-frame clones here, not all; method: immunoSEQ multiplex PCR. This sample has approximately 190,000 clones, with about four fifths found just once. Sample: PBMCs. All receptors derive from a woman under 30 in good health and CMV-seronegative.

The chain has TRBV7-2 and TRBJ2-3, with a possible D match to TRBD2 (5 bases). The ends were cut back, 5 bases at V and 6 bases at J, with 15 bases in the middle. Germline V gene data show CDR1 as SGHTA and CDR2 as FQGNSA. The CDR3 is made up of 14 amino acids. CDR3 loop: CASSHEGYADTQYF. For the CDR3, the DNA is TGTGCCAGCAGCCATGAGGGCTACGCGGATACGCAGTATTTT.

V usage is TRBV6-6 and J usage is TRBJ1-5; D is unclear. The CDR3 consists of 13 residues. With 7 bases removed from V and 2 bases from J, the gap between germline ends came to 9 bases. Germline lookup yields CDR1 MNHNY and CDR2 SVGAGI (reference sequence). The chain's CDR3 is CASKGLGNQPQHF. Here the CDR3 DNA reads TGTGCCAGCAAAGGACTCGGCAATCAGCCCCAGCATTTT.

The chain joins TRBV6-1 to TRBJ1-5; weak D call: TRBD1 (5 bases). CDR1 and CDR2 (germline): MNHNS, SASEGT. CDR3 length: 16 residues. The ends were cut back, 0 bases at V and 7 bases at J, with 16 bases in the middle. CDR3 in DNA: TGTGCCAGCAGTGAAGCGGGGCAGATCGGGAGGCAGCCCCAGCATTTT. Translation gives CASSEAGQIGRQPQHF.

The J gene is TRBJ1-3, the V gene TRBV28; 9 nucleotides align to TRBD1. The germline CDR1 and CDR2 sequences are MDHEN and SYDVKM. The CDR3 totals 15 residues. The V segment lost 6 bases and the J segment 4 bases; nucleotides outside the gene matches: 7. CDR3 coding DNA: TGTGCCAGCAGAAGGGACAGGGTGAGAGGAAACACCATATATTTT. It encodes CASRRDRVRGNTIYF.

This clone was seen a few times. The chain is built from TRBV6-4 and TRBJ2-2, with 7 bases lining up with TRBD1. The CDR3 contains 16 residues. The germline V gene encodes CDR1 MRHNA and CDR2 SNTAGT. V was pared by 4 bases and J by 2 bases, with 7 bases of the junction left unmatched. The CDR3: CASSASVGGNTGELFF. The CDR3 coding sequence is TGTGCCAGCAGTGCGTCTGTAGGGGGCAACACCGGGGAGCTGTTTTTT.

The V call is TRBV30, the J call TRBJ2-3; maybe TRBD2 (6 bases). The CDR3 has 14 residues. The germline CDR1 and CDR2 sequences are GTSNPN and SVGIG (reference sequence). The DNA of the CDR3 is TGTGCAACCGAGAGAGCTAGCGGCACAGATACGCAGTATTTT. Protein: CATERASGTDTQYF.

The rearrangement uses TRBV27 and TRBJ1-4; 9 bases fit TRBD1. Germline V lookup: CDR1 MNHEY, CDR2 SMNVEV (reference sequence). This CDR3 has 15 amino acids. The junction had 6 bases not matched to a gene; V was cut back by 2 bases and J by 8 bases. CDR3 in DNA: TGTGCCAGCAGTTTAGGGACAGGGTTAGACGAAAAACTGTTTTTT. Translated: CASSLGTGLDEKLFF.

The chain employs TRBV9 and TRBJ2-3; the match to TRBD1 covers 9 bases. The CDR3 is 18 residues long. Germline values: CDR1 SGDLS, CDR2 YYNGEE. Germline trimming cut 4 bases from V and 6 bases from J; bases unmatched to any gene: 18. The CDR3 is CASSPRDRVFGGPDTQYF. For the CDR3, the DNA is TGTGCCAGCAGCCCCCGGGACAGGGTATTCGGGGGGCCGGATACGCAGTATTTT.

The V call is TRBV14, the J call TRBJ2-1; a possible D gene is TRBD1 (6 bases). CDR1 is SGHDN, CDR2 FVKESK, per germline. Between the trimmed V and J ends, which lost 0 bases and 8 bases, there was a span of 14 bases. The CDR3 has 15 amino acids. This chain's CDR3 is CASSQDRAGVDEQFF. The CDR3 DNA reads TGTGCCAGCAGCCAAGATCGGGCAGGGGTGGATGAGCAGTTCTTC.

The chain employs TRBV27 and TRBJ2-1, with 15 positions matching TRBD2. Looked up from germline, CDR1 is MNHEY and CDR2 is SMNVEV (reference sequence). V shed 5 bases, J shed 4 bases, and the junction held 12 bases outside the gene matches. The CDR3 covers 19 residues. The CDR3 DNA is TGTGCCAGCAGTCCCCCGCTCGGACTAGCGGGAGGGCCGTACAATGAGCAGTTCTTC. Its protein product is CASSPPLGLAGGPYNEQFF.

V and J are TRBV18 and TRBJ2-1, with TRBD2 as a possible D gene (5 bases). The CDR3 runs 16 residues. Trimming cost V 1 base and J 7 bases, with 17 bases left between them. Germline-derived CDR1 and CDR2 are KGHSH and LQKENI. DNA for the CDR3: TGTGCCAGCTCACCACGAGTGGGAGAGGGCCCTAATGAGCAGTTCTTC. It translates to CASSPRVGEGPNEQFF.

This chain links TRBV6-6 with TRBJ2-1, with 10 positions matching TRBD2. This CDR3 is 15 amino acids long. The V and J ends lost 5 bases and 7 bases, in that order; junction bases with no gene match: 8. The germline CDR1 and CDR2 sequences are MNHNY and SVGAGI (reference sequence). CDR3 residues: CASSELAGVTNEQFF. The CDR3, as DNA: TGTGCCAGCAGTGAGCTAGCGGGAGTTACTAATGAGCAGTTCTTC.

This sequence joins TRBV2 and TRBJ1-5, with TRBD1 matching over 7 bases. This CDR3 is built from 16 residues. V shed 5 bases and J 4 bases; nucleotides not matched to a gene: 11. Germline CDR1 and CDR2: SNHLY and FYNNEI. The DNA for the CDR3 is TGTGCCAGCAGTTACGCCGATCGACAGGGAAATCAGCCCCAGCATTTT. Translating gives CASSYADRQGNQPQHF. Full variable domain (outside the CDR3, taken from reference TRBV2 and TRBJ1-5): EPEVTQTPSHQVTQMGQEVILRCVPISNHLYFYWYRQILGQKVEFLVSFYNNEISEKSEIFDDQFSVERPDGSNFTLKIRSTKLEDSAMYFCASSYADRQGNQPQHFGDGTRLSIL.

For this clone: Compared with germline, one end of the junction differs, possibly owing to a read error. The V and J genes are TRBV18 and TRBJ2-5; 8 bases are a match to TRBD1. CDR1 and CDR2 (germline): KGHSH, LQKENI. The length of the CDR3 is 13 residues. CDR3 in amino acids: CASSPQADRGVNF. The DNA of the CDR3 is TGTGCCAGCTCACCCCAGGCCGACAGGGGCGTAAACTTC. Full variable domain (missing parts from reference TRBV18 and TRBJ2-5): NAGVMQNPRHLVRRRGQEARLRCSPMKGHSHVYWYRQLPEEGLKFMVYLQKENIIDESGMPKERFSAEFPKEGPSILRIQQVVRGDSAAYFCASSPQADRGVNFGPGTRLLVL.

This sequence joins TRBV6-5 and TRBJ2-5; D perhaps matches TRBD1 (7 bases). Germline V gene sequence: CDR1 MNHEY, CDR2 SVGAGI. V lost 6 bases and J lost 6, with 20 bases in between. This CDR3 has 15 amino acids. As DNA, the CDR3 is TGTGCCAGCAGGGGACCAGGGGGGAAGTTAAAGACCCAGTACTTC. Its translation is CASRGPGGKLKTQYF.

This chain uses TRBV4-3 with TRBJ1-4; a weak D match, TRBD1 (6 bases). The ends were cut back, 3 bases at V and 5 bases at J, with 13 bases in the middle. The CDR3 is 15 amino acids. Germline CDR1 and CDR2: LGHNA and YSLEER. The CDR3 loop reads CASSQDRDTNEKLFF. For the CDR3, the DNA is TGCGCCAGCAGCCAGGACCGGGACACCAATGAAAAACTGTTTTTT.

This chain connects TRBV5-6 to TRBJ1-2, with D perhaps matching TRBD1 (5 bases). Germline CDR1 and CDR2: SGHDT and YYEEEE. This CDR3 has 13 amino acids. V shed 5 bases and J shed 6 bases, with 14 bases lying between them. CDR3 DNA: TGTGCCAGCAGGTTGAGGGGTTTTCATGGCTACACCTTC. Its translation is CASRLRGFHGYTF.

V usage is TRBV10-2 and J usage is TRBJ1-1; D may be TRBD1 (6 bases). Trimming took 7 bases from V and 2 from J, leaving 11 bases between them. This CDR3 contains 13 residues. Germline V gives CDR1 WSHSY, CDR2 SAAADI. The CDR3: CASTDSVNTEAFF. The CDR3 region has the DNA TGCGCCAGCACGGACAGCGTTAACACTGAAGCTTTCTTT.

This chain links TRBV14 with TRBJ2-4, with a tentative D call TRBD2 (5 bases). V lost 4 bases to trimming and J lost 6 bases, with 7 bases between them. Germline V gene data show CDR1 as SGHDN and CDR2 as FVKESK. There are 12 residues in the CDR3. CDR3 protein: CASSLAGNIQYF. CDR3 nucleotide sequence: TGTGCCAGCAGCCTGGCGGGAAACATTCAGTACTTC.

The chain couples TRBV5-6 to TRBJ1-1; TRBD1 is a possible D gene (5 bases). This CDR3 has 13 amino acids. CDR1 SGHDT and CDR2 YYEEEE come from the germline V gene. V was cut by 5 bases and J by 5 bases, with 13 bases left in between. The CDR3: CASSPPGQTEAFF. Written as DNA, the CDR3 is TGTGCCAGCAGTCCTCCCGGACAAACTGAAGCTTTCTTT.

This clone has more than one count but fewer than ten. The V and J genes are TRBV21-1 and TRBJ1-1; the table names TRBD1, a call not compared with the DNA. TRBV21-1 is classified as a pseudogene. This CDR3 region has 12 residues. The CDR3 coding sequence is TGTGCCAGCACCCAAAGGACACCTGAAGCTTTCTTT. Translation: CASTQRTPEAFF.

V and J are TRBV7-9 and TRBJ1-1, with 10 nucleotides matching TRBD1. Losses at the gene ends were 5 bases for V and 0 bases for J; bases not matched to a gene: 6. The CDR3 totals 16 residues. Germline V gene sequence: CDR1 SEHNR, CDR2 FQNEAQ (reference sequence). For the CDR3, the DNA is TGTGCCAGCAGCCTAGGACAGGGGGGCTTGAACACTGAAGCTTTCTTT. As protein: CASSLGQGGLNTEAFF.

The chain carries TRBV27 and TRBJ1-1, with a possible D match to TRBD1 (6 bases). The CDR3 sequence is 13 residues long. Trimming pared 11 bases from V and 3 bases from J, leaving 16 bases between. Per the germline V gene, CDR1 is MNHEY and CDR2 is SMNVEV (reference sequence). The CDR3 DNA sequence: TGTGCCTCCTACCAGGGGTGGGACACTGAAGCTTTCTTT. Translating gives CASYQGWDTEAFF.

This rearrangement joins TRBV9 to TRBJ2-3; 13 nucleotides align to TRBD2. CDR3 length: 18 amino acids. Per the germline V gene, CDR1 is SGDLS and CDR2 is YYNGEE. V lost 3 bases to trimming and J lost 1 base; unmatched junction nucleotides: 8. The CDR3: CASSAGLAGPGGTDTQYF. CDR3 bases: TGTGCCAGCAGCGCGGGACTAGCGGGACCAGGGGGCACAGATACGCAGTATTTT.

This clone was observed a single time. This chain connects TRBV19 to TRBJ2-6; TRBD1 agrees at 11 bases. CDR1 LNHDA and CDR2 SQIVND come from the germline V gene (reference sequence). V lost 5 bases, J lost 0 bases, and 9 bases stayed unmatched. The CDR3 runs 19 residues. The DNA of the CDR3 is TGTGCCAGTAGTCCCGCGGGACAGGGGGTACACTCTGGGGCCAACGTCCTGACTTTC. Translated: CASSPAGQGVHSGANVLTF.

The chain links TRBV14 to TRBJ1-2; no reliable D call. Germline values: CDR1 SGHDN, CDR2 FVKESK. The CDR3 consists of 17 residues. V shed 1 base and J shed 0 bases, with 15 bases lying between them. The CDR3 coding sequence is TGTGCCAGCAGCCAAGTTGGGCAAGCTTCTTCTAACTATGGCTACACCTTC. Translating gives CASSQVGQASSNYGYTF.